Included here is one T cell receptor beta chain sequence, with context. The CDR3 has 11 residues. The germline gives CDR1 DFQATT, CDR2 SNEGSKA (reference sequence). Trimming took 5 bases from V and 4 from J, leaving 6 bases between them. The data originate from a study of beta chain features in type 1 diabetes. For the study at large: Patients looked much like healthy donors when it came to age, gender and cell yields. Sorted cells, some 110,000,000 in number, were examined across all samples.

Investigators reverse transcribed all isolated RNA, so they sequenced expressed TCRB transcripts. Some clones are missing from TCRdb's copy, which holds only in-frame ones; the method was immunoSEQ multiplex PCR. The data show about 60,000 clones, with approximately 62% seen just once and about 2.2% held by the top ten. The clonotype was recovered from a woman aged 18-30 years in good health. V usage is TRBV20-1 and J usage is TRBJ2-1; D is ambiguous. The sequencing input was Tregs from blood. The CDR3 protein is CSASFYNEQFF. The CDR3 coding sequence is TGCAGTGCTTCTTTTTACAATGAGCAGTTCTTC.